The 8 T cell receptor beta chains in this list originate from one sample, sequenced in a study of shared clonotypes between healthy human individuals. Using immunoSEQ multiplex PCR, the repertoire was profiled, and TCRdb retains in-frame clones only, with some absent. This table has around 1.9 million clones, around 93% appearing once. CD45RO negativity and positive selection for CCR7 defined naive CD8 cells, a population that excluded terminally differentiated effector memory CD45RA+ cells. The sequencing sample was made of naive CD8+ T cells from PBMCs. The receptors were sampled from a man in his late teens or twenties in good health. Some clones in this sample may be carry-over from other donors' samples.

For this clone: Additional DNA sequences in this sample encode the identical CDR3. The chain links TRBV29-1 to TRBJ2-7; 8 nucleotides agree with TRBD1. Germline V gives CDR1 SQVTM, CDR2 ANQGSEA. The trim removed 6 bases at V and 3 bases at J, leaving 4 bases unmatched. CDR3 size: 12 residues. In DNA, the CDR3 is TGCAGCGTCGGACAGGGCCTCTACGAGCAGTACTTC. Its protein is CSVGQGLYEQYF.

The gene calls are TRBV19 and TRBJ2-1; 13 bases fit TRBD2. CDR1 is LNHDA, CDR2 SQIVND, per germline (reference sequence). The V and J ends lost 5 bases and 3 bases, in that order; junction bases with no gene match: 1. This CDR3 is 15 amino acids long. The CDR3 DNA sequence: TGTGCCAGTAGTCGACTAGCGGGGGGCTACAATGAGCAGTTCTTC. Translating gives CASSRLAGGYNEQFF.

This chain links TRBV19 with TRBJ2-1, with D perhaps TRBD2 (6 bases). V lost 7 bases to trimming and J lost 4 bases, with 17 bases between them. The CDR3 totals 15 residues. Germline assignment: CDR1 LNHDA and CDR2 SQIVND (reference sequence). Here the CDR3 reads CASNPWRDNYNEQFF. CDR3 DNA: TGTGCCAGTAACCCGTGGAGGGATAATTACAATGAGCAGTTCTTC.

The chain carries TRBV5-1 and TRBJ1-1; D is ambiguous. The germline V gene encodes CDR1 SGHRS and CDR2 YFSETQ. The CDR3 is 15 amino acids. V was cut by 0 bases and J by 1 base, with 10 bases left in between. Written as DNA, the CDR3 is TGCGCCAGCAGCTTGGTGAACGAACCGAACACTGAAGCTTTCTTT. Protein product: CASSLVNEPNTEAFF.

The chain recombines TRBV14 with TRBJ2-7; D not resolved. This CDR3 comprises 12 residues. Trimming pared 4 bases from V and 6 bases from J, leaving 10 bases between. CDR1 is SGHDN, CDR2 FVKESK, per germline. The CDR3 is CASSLTPLEQYF. DNA of the CDR3: TGTGCCAGCAGCCTCACCCCCCTCGAGCAGTACTTC.

The chain uses TRBV27 and TRBJ2-7; D call uncertain. Germline CDR1 MNHEY, CDR2 SMNVEV (reference sequence). Trimming took off 3 bases at V and 5 bases at J, with 17 bases between the two ends. The CDR3 contains 15 residues. DNA for the CDR3: TGTGCCAGCAGTTTTCGGCAGCGCGTACGGAACGAGCAGTACTTC. Its protein is CASSFRQRVRNEQYF.

As concerns this clone: Other DNA sequences in this sample translate to the same CDR3. CDR3 DNA sequence: TGTGCCAGCTCGACGGGGGCAAACTACGAGCAGTACTTC. Its translation is CASSTGANYEQYF. The genes are TRBV6-6 and TRBJ2-7; tentatively, D is TRBD1 or TRBD2 (6 bases each). Germline V gives CDR1 MNHNY, CDR2 SVGAGI (reference sequence). Between the trimmed V and J ends, which lost 8 bases and 3 bases, there was a span of 14 bases. This CDR3 has 13 residues.

Worth noting for this clone: This sample also contains other DNA sequences that code for the same CDR3. V gene TRBV20-1 combines with J gene TRBJ2-1, with no clear D. The CDR3 totals 10 residues. Germline CDR1 reads DFQATT; CDR2 reads SNEGSKA (reference sequence). V lost 6 bases to trimming and J lost 6 bases, with 6 bases between them. CDR3 amino acids: CSAPPNEQFF. The CDR3 DNA is TGCAGTGCCCCTCCCAATGAGCAGTTCTTC.